This paragraph reports one T cell receptor beta chain. Its antigen is undetermined. This sample was taken from a study of cytomegalovirus exposure and HLA in healthy donors. The study, taken as a whole, reports: Roughly even sequencing depth across donors was the assumption behind the presence/absence analyses.

The CDR3 covers 16 residues. V lost 5 bases to trimming and J lost 2 bases; unmatched junction nucleotides: 13. Germline-derived CDR1 and CDR2 are GTSNPN and SVGIG (reference sequence). 60 Vbeta and 13 Jbeta primers were used in PCR. Some clones are missing from TCRdb's copy, which holds only in-frame ones; the method was immunoSEQ multiplex PCR. This repertoire shows 100,000 to 150,000 clones, roughly 83% found once; its top ten account for 20%. This receptor was identified in a man in his late teens or twenties in good health and CMV-seropositive. Sequencing input: PBMCs. The rearrangement links TRBV30 to TRBJ2-5; TRBD2 agrees at 8 bases. Here the CDR3 reads CAWERGIGRGQETQYF. CDR3 nucleotide sequence: TGTGCCTGGGAGCGGGGGATCGGCAGGGGTCAAGAGACCCAGTACTTC.